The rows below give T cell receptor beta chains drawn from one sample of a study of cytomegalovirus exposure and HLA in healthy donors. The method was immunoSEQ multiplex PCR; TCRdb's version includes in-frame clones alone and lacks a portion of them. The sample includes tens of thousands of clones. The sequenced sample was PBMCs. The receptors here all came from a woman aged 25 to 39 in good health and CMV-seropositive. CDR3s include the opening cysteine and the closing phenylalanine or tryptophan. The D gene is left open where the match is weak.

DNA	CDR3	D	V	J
TGCGCCAGCTCCGAGGGACTAGCCTACGAGCAGTACTTC	CASSEGLAYEQYF	TRBD2	TRBV5-1	TRBJ2-7
TGCGCCAGCAGCTTGCTCGGGACAGAGAATGAAAAACTGTTTTTT	CASSLLGTENEKLFF	TRBD1	TRBV5-1	TRBJ1-4
TGTGCGTCCAAGGGGGCTAACGGTCAGCACCAGCATTTT	CASKGANGQHQHF	TRBD1	TRBV30	TRBJ1-5
TGTGCCATCAGTGAGACCGTCAGGGGGCGAGATAACTATGGCTACACCTTC	CAISETVRGRDNYGYTF	TRBD1	TRBV10-3	TRBJ1-2
TGTGCCAGCAGCTTAGAAGGGAGTTACGAGCAGTACTTC	CASSLEGSYEQYF	.	TRBV11-3	TRBJ2-7
TGTGCTAGCAGCTTAGGGCTGGCGAACACCGGGGAGCTGTTTTTT	CASSLGLANTGELFF	.	TRBV7-7	TRBJ2-2
TGTGCCAGCAGTTTGGGACTAGCGGGGGTTAGGAATGAGCAGTTCTTC	CASSLGLAGVRNEQFF	TRBD2	TRBV6-5	TRBJ2-1
TGTGCCAGCAGCCCGACGCAGGGCGGAAACACCATATATTTT	CASSPTQGGNTIYF	.	TRBV4-2	TRBJ1-3
TGTGCCAGAAGGCCCCCAAGCGGGGGAACTCAAGAGACCCAGTACTTC	CARRPPSGGTQETQYF	TRBD2	TRBV5-3	TRBJ2-5
TGTGCCAGCAGTGAAATCTCTCGGGGTGGCTACACCTTC	CASSEISRGGYTF	.	TRBV2	TRBJ1-2
TGTGCCAGCAGCTTAGAAAACAACTACGAGCAGTACTTC	CASSLENNYEQYF	.	TRBV7-9	TRBJ2-7
TGTGCCAGCAGGCCGGGACATAGCTACGAGCAGTACTTC	CASRPGHSYEQYF	.	TRBV7-9	TRBJ2-7
TGTGCCAGCAGCTCCGGGACTAGCGGGATTGAGACCCAGTACTTC	CASSSGTSGIETQYF	TRBD2	TRBV6-5	TRBJ2-5
TGTGCCAGCAGCTTTACCCCAGGTGTAGCGGGAGGTAAGGACGAGCAGTACTTC	CASSFTPGVAGGKDEQYF	TRBD2	TRBV11-3	TRBJ2-7
TGTGCCAGTACCAACTTCTTTTCGAACACTGAAGCTTTCTTT	CASTNFFSNTEAFF	.	TRBV19	TRBJ1-1
TGTGCCAGCAGCGTGGGACAGGGTAAGACTGAAGCTTTCTTT	CASSVGQGKTEAFF	TRBD1	TRBV9	TRBJ1-1
TGCGCCAGCAGCTTGGTATTTGGGACTAGTCACAATGAGCAGTTCTTC	CASSLVFGTSHNEQFF	TRBD2	TRBV5-1	TRBJ2-1
TGCAGCGTCCCTAGCTCCGATACGCAGTATTTT	CSVPSSDTQYF	.	TRBV29-1	TRBJ2-3
TGTGCCACCAGCCAGGACAGGGGTATTAACGAGCAGTACTTC	CATSQDRGINEQYF	TRBD1	TRBV15	TRBJ2-7
TGTGCCAGCAGTGAAGCTCCTTGGGCAGGGGCAGCGTACGAGCAGTACTTC	CASSEAPWAGAAYEQYF	.	TRBV6-1	TRBJ2-7
TGTGCCAGCAGCCCAAATCTAGCGGGGGTCGACAATGAGCAGTTCTTC	CASSPNLAGVDNEQFF	TRBD2	TRBV5-6	TRBJ2-1
TGTGCCAGCAGTTTCATGACAGGGGGCGCAGGCACTGAAGCTTTCTTT	CASSFMTGGAGTEAFF	TRBD1	TRBV7-9	TRBJ1-1
TGTGCCAGCAGACGAGGACTAGCGGGCCTCTACGAGCAGTACTTC	CASRRGLAGLYEQYF	TRBD2	TRBV6-5	TRBJ2-7
TGTGCCTCCGGACGCCTACCTTTCGGGGACACTGAAGCTTTCTTT	CASGRLPFGDTEAFF	.	TRBV10-3	TRBJ1-1
TGTGCCAGCAGCGCCCAGACAGGGATCATCTCTGGGGCCAACGTCCTGACTTTC	CASSAQTGIISGANVLTF	TRBD1	TRBV7-9	TRBJ2-6
TGTGCCAGCACCGCGACAGTCCACACTGAAGCTTTCTTT	CASTATVHTEAFF	.	TRBV2	TRBJ1-1
TGTGCCAGCAGGGGGGTGAAGGGACTCTTGGTCGAGCAGTACTTC	CASRGVKGLLVEQYF	.	TRBV2	TRBJ2-7
TGTGCCTGGAGTGTAGCGCCCCGGGGCACTGAAGCTTTCTTT	CAWSVAPRGTEAFF	.	TRBV30	TRBJ1-1
TGTGCCAGCAGCTCTAGGGGCTCCCTTGGGGAGCAGTACTTC	CASSSRGSLGEQYF	.	TRBV7-6	TRBJ2-7
TGTGCCAGTAGTCCGACAGGGGTGGGCTATGGCTACACCTTC	CASSPTGVGYGYTF	TRBD1	TRBV19	TRBJ1-2
TGTGCCAGCAGTCCCGGACAGCTCAATCAGCCCCAGCATTTT	CASSPGQLNQPQHF	.	TRBV27	TRBJ1-5
TGTGCCAGCAGCACGCAGGGGGGCTATGGCTACACCTTC	CASSTQGGYGYTF	TRBD1	TRBV7-2	TRBJ1-2
TGTGCCAGCAGCTTGTCCCAAGGGGACAGTTTTCAAGAGACCCAGTACTTC	CASSLSQGDSFQETQYF	TRBD1	TRBV5-6	TRBJ2-5
TGTGCCAGCAGCTTGGCGCGGGGATGGAATCAGCCCCAGCATTTT	CASSLARGWNQPQHF	.	TRBV5-6	TRBJ1-5
TGTGCCAGCAGCAAACCCCGGGTTGAAGCTTTCTTT	CASSKPRVEAFF	.	TRBV9	TRBJ1-1
TGCGCCAGCAGCTTGATCGGGCAGGGAGGGTCTGAAGCTTTCTTT	CASSLIGQGGSEAFF	.	TRBV5-1	TRBJ1-1
TGTGCCAGCAGTTACTCGACAGGGGGCGGCTACACCTTC	CASSYSTGGGYTF	TRBD1	TRBV6-5	TRBJ1-2
TGTGCCAGCAGCCAAGATCGTCGTGGGGAGCTGTTTTTT	CASSQDRRGELFF	.	TRBV14	TRBJ2-2
TGTGCCAGCAGCTTAGACCGACACACAGGGACAGATACGCAGTATTTT	CASSLDRHTGTDTQYF	.	TRBV11-2	TRBJ2-3
TGTGCCAGCCTCCCCGAGGGCCTGGACAATGAGCAGTTCTTC	CASLPEGLDNEQFF	.	TRBV19	TRBJ2-1
TGTGCCAGCAGTTACGGACTACGAGACGAGCAGTACTTC	CASSYGLRDEQYF	.	TRBV11-2	TRBJ2-7
TGTGCCACCGAGGACCCGCCAGGGGATACGCAGTATTTT	CATEDPPGDTQYF	.	TRBV6-1	TRBJ2-3
TGTGCCAGCAGCAAGGGACTGGGCTATGGCTACACCTTC	CASSKGLGYGYTF	.	TRBV5-6	TRBJ1-2